A single sample gave rise to the 7 T cell receptor beta chains below, sequenced in a study of shared clonotypes between healthy human individuals. The method was immunoSEQ multiplex PCR; TCRdb's version includes in-frame clones alone and lacks a portion of them. The sample carries some 200,000 clones, about 93% recorded once. The sample comprised naive CD4+ T cells sorted from blood. Regarding subset: CD45RA+ positively selected. These TCRs come from a woman in her twenties or thirties in good health.

The V and J genes are TRBV5-1 and TRBJ2-2; D unresolved. CDR1 SGHRS and CDR2 YFSETQ come from the germline V gene. V was clipped by 2 bases and J by 6 bases, with 11 bases between them. The CDR3 is made up of 14 amino acids. The DNA for the CDR3 is TGCGCCAGCAGCTTAGTCGGTATTTCCGGGGAGCTGTTTTTT. It is translated as CASSLVGISGELFF.

This chain joins TRBV5-1 and TRBJ1-1; weak D call: TRBD1 (6 bases). Trimming removed 4 bases from V and 0 bases from J, with 10 bases in between. Germline V lookup: CDR1 SGHRS, CDR2 YFSETQ. The CDR3 runs 14 residues. CDR3 sequence: CASSHGQMNTEAFF. The CDR3 DNA sequence: TGCGCCAGCAGCCACGGACAGATGAACACTGAAGCTTTCTTT.

The chain joins TRBV29-1 to TRBJ2-5; D is perhaps TRBD1 or TRBD2 (5 bases each). Germline V CDR1 and CDR2: SQVTM, ANQGSEA. The length of the CDR3 is 11 residues. The V and J ends lost 5 bases and 11 bases respectively, with 15 bases between them. The CDR3 nucleotides read TGCAGCGTTTTGGGACCTAAGGAGCAGTACTTC. Translated, it gives CSVLGPKEQYF.

CDR3: CASWDSSSYNEQFF. The CDR3 DNA follows: TGTGCCAGCTGGGACTCCTCCTCCTACAATGAGCAGTTCTTC. This sequence joins TRBV6-6 and TRBJ2-1; D is possibly TRBD2 (6 bases). Trimming took 8 bases from V and 0 from J, leaving 11 bases between them. Germline CDR1 is MNHNY and CDR2 is SVGAGI (reference sequence). The CDR3 is made up of 14 amino acids.

The V call is TRBV5-1, the J call TRBJ2-7; tentative D call: TRBD1 (5 bases). The germline V and J ends were trimmed by 4 bases and 0 bases, with 11 bases remaining between them. CDR3 length: 14 amino acids. The germline gives CDR1 SGHRS, CDR2 YFSETQ. The DNA of the CDR3 is TGCGCCAGCAGCGGGGCACAGGTCTCCTACGAGCAGTACTTC. Translated, it gives CASSGAQVSYEQYF. The full variable domain, completed using reference TRBV5-1 and TRBJ2-7, is KAGVTQTPRYLIKTRGQQVTLSCSPISGHRSVSWYQQTPGQGLQFLFEYFSETQRNKGNFPGRFSGRQFSNSRSEMNVSTLELGDSALYLCASSGAQVSYEQYFGPGTRLTVT.

This clone was found once. The CDR3 bases are TGTGCCAGCAGGAAAGGAGGCGGACTGGGTGGCTACACCTTC. Protein product: CASRKGGGLGGYTF. The chain has TRBV6-8 and TRBJ1-2, with D hard to call. Trimming left V 6 bases short and J 7 bases short, with 18 bases between. The germline CDR1 and CDR2 sequences are MNHGY and SAAAGT. CDR3 length: 14 residues.

The CDR3 nucleotides read TGTGCCAGCAGCTTAGGGGGGATAGGGGCCCGAAATCAGCCCCAGCATTTT. Translating gives CASSLGGIGARNQPQHF. This sequence joins TRBV11-1 and TRBJ1-5, with D maybe TRBD1 (5 bases). This CDR3 is built from 17 residues. The germline V gene encodes CDR1 SGHAT and CDR2 FQDESV (reference sequence). Trimming pared 1 base from V and 4 bases from J, leaving 17 bases between.